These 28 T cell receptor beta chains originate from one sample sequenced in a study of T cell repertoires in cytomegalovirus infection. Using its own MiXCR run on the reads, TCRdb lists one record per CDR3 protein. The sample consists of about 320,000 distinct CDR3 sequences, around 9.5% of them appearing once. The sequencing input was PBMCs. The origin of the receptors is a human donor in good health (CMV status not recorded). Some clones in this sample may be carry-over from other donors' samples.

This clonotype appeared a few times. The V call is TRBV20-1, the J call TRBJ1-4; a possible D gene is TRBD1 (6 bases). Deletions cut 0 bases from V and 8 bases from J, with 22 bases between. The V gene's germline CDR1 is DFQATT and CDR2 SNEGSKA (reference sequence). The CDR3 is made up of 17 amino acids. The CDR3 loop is CSARDLSHGGAQEKLFF. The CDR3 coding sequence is TGCAGTGCTAGAGATTTGTCTCATGGGGGGGCCCAGGAAAAACTGTTTTTT.

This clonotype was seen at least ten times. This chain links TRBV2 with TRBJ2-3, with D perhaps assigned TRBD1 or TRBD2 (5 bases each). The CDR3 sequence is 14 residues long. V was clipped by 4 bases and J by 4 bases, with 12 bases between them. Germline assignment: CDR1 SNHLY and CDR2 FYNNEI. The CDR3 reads CASSVHLGADTQYF. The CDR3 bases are TGTGCCAGCAGTGTTCACTTGGGGGCAGATACGCAGTATTTT.

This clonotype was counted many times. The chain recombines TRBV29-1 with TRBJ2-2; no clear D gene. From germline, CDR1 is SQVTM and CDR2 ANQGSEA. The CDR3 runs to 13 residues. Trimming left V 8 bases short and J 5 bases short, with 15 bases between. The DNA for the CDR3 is TGCAGCATTGGACCTACCGAGACCGGGGAGCTGTTTTTT. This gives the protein CSIGPTETGELFF.

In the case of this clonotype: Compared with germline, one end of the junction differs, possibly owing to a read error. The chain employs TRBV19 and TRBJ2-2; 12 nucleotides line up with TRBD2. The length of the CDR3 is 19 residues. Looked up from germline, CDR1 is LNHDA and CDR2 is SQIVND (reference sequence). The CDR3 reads CASSFRPSGGAGRHGEVFF. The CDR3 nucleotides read TGTGCCAGTAGTTTCCGGCCTAGCGGGGGGGCAGGTCGTCACGGGGAGGTGTTTTTT.

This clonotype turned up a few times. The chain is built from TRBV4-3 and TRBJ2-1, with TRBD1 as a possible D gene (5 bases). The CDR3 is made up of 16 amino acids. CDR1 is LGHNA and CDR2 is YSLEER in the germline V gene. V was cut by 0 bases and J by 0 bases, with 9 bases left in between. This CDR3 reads CASSQDWGSSYNEQFF. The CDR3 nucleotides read TGCGCCAGCAGCCAAGATTGGGGCAGCTCCTACAATGAGCAGTTCTTC.

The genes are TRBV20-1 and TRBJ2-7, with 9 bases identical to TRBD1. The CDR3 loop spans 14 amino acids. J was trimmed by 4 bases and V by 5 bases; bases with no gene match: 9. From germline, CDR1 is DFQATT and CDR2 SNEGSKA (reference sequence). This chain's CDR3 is CSAGLGTGQYEQYF. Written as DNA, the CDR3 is TGCAGTGCTGGCCTAGGGACAGGGCAGTACGAGCAGTACTTC.

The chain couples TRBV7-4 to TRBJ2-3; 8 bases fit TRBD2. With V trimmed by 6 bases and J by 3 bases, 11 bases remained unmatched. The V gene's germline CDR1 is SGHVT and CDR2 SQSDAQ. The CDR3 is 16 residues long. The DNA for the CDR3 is TGTGCCAGCAGATTTCTCGGGGGGGCCTCTACAGATACGCAGTATTTT. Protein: CASRFLGGASTDTQYF.

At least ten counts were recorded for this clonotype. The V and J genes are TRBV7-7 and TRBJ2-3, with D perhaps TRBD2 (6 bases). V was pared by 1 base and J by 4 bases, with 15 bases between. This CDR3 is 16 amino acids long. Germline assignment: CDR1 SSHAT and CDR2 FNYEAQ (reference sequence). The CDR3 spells CASSLGGTFGPDTQYF. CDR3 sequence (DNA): TGTGCCAGCAGCTTAGGCGGGACTTTTGGACCAGATACGCAGTATTTT. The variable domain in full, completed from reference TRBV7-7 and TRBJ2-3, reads GAGVSQSPRYKVTKRGQDVTLRCDPISSHATLYWYQQALGQGPEFLTYFNYEAQPDKSGLPSDRFSAERPEGSISTLTIQRTEQRDSAMYRCASSLGGTFGPDTQYFGPGTRLTVL.

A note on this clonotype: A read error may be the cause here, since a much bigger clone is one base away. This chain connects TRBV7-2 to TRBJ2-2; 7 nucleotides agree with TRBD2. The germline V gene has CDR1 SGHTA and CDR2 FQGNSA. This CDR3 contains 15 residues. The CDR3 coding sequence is TGTGCCAGCAGCCTGGCGGTTTCTCCGGGCGGGGGGCTGTTTTTT. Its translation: CASSLAVSPGGGLFF.

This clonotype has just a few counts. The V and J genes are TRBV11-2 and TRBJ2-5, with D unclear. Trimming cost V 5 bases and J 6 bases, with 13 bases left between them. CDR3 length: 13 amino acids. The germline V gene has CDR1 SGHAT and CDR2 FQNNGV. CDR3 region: CASSPGPVKTQYF. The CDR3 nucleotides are TGTGCCAGCAGCCCTGGACCGGTTAAGACCCAGTACTTC.

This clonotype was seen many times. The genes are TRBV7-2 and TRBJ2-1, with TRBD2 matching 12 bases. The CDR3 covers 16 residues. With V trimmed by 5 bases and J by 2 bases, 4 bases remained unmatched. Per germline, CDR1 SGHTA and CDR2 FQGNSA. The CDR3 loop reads CASSGGLAGPYNEQFF. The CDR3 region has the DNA TGTGCCAGCAGCGGGGGACTAGCGGGCCCCTACAATGAGCAGTTCTTC.

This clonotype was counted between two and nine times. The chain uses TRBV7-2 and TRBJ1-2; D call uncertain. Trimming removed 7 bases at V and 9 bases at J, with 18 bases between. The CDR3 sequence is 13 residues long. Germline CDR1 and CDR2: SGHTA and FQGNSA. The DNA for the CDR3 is TGTGCCAGCACCTACCATGAGGGTCGGCGCTACACCTTC. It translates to CASTYHEGRRYTF.

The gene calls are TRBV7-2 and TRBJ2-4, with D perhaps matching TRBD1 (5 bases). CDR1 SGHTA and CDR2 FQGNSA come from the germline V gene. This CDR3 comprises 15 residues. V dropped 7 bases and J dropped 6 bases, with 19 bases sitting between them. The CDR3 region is CASTIVAQEGNIQYF. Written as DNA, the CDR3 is TGTGCCAGCACCATCGTTGCACAGGAAGGAAACATTCAGTACTTC.

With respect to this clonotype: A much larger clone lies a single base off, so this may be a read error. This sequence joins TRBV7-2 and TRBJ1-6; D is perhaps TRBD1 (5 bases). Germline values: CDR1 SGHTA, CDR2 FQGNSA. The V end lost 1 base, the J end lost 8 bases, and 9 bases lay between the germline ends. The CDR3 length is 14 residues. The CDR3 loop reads CASSLERGYSPLHF. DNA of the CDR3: TGTGCCAGCAGCTTAGAAAGGGGCTATTCACCCCTCCACTTT.

This CDR3 is CAISEPRQGSYEQYF. In DNA, the CDR3 is TGTGCCATCAGTGAACCAAGACAGGGGTCCTACGAGCAGTACTTC. This chain uses TRBV10-3 with TRBJ2-7, with TRBD1 identical over 8 bases. Germline CDR1 ENHRY, CDR2 SYGVKD. The CDR3 has 15 amino acids. With V trimmed by 3 bases and J by 1 base, 5 bases remained unmatched.

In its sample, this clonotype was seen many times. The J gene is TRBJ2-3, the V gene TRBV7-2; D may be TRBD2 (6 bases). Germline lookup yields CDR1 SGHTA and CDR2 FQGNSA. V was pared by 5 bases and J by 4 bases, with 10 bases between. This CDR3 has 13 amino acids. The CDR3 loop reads CASSPRRADTQYF. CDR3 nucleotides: TGTGCCAGCAGCCCCCGGAGGGCAGATACGCAGTATTTT.

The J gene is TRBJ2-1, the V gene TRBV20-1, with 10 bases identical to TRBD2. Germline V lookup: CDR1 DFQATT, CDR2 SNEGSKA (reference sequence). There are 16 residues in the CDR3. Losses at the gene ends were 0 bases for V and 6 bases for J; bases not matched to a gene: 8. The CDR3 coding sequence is TGCAGTGCTAGAGATGGGGCTAGCGGGAGTCGCAATGAGCAGTTCTTC. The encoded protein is CSARDGASGSRNEQFF.

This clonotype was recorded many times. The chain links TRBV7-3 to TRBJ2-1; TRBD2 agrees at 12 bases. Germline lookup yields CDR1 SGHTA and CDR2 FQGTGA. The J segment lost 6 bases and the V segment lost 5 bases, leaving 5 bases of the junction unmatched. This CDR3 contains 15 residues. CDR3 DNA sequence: TGTGCCAGCAGCCGGACTAGCGGGGTGCCCAATGAGCAGTTCTTC. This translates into CASSRTSGVPNEQFF.

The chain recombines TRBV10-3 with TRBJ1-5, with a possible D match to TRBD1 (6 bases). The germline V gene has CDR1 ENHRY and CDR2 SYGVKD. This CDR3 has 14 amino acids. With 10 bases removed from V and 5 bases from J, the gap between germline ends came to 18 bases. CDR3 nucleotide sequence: TGTGCCACCGCGACAGGCAGACTCGATCAGCCCCAGCATTTT. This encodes CATATGRLDQPQHF.

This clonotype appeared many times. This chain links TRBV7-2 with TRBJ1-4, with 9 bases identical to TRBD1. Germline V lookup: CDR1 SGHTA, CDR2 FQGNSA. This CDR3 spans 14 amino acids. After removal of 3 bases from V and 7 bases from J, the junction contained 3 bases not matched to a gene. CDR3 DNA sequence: TGTGCCAGCAGCTTTACAGGGGGCACTGAAAAACTGTTTTTT. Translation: CASSFTGGTEKLFF.

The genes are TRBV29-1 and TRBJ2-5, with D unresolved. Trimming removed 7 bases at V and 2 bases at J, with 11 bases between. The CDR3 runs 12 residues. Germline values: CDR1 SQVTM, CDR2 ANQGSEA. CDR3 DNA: TGCAGCGCCGTACCCGTGCAAGAGACCCAGTACTTC. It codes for CSAVPVQETQYF.

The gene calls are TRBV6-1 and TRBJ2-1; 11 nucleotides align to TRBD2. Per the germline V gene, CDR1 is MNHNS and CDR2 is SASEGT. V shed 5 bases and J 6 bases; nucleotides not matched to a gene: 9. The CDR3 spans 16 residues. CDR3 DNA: TGTGCCAGCAGTTACCGGAAGACTAGCGGGATCAATGAGCAGTTCTTC. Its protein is CASSYRKTSGINEQFF.

CDR3 nucleotide sequence: TGTGCCATCAGTGAGGGAGGGAGTCGGACTGAAGCTTTCTTT. Amino acids: CAISEGGSRTEAFF. V and J are TRBV10-3 and TRBJ1-1; D gene uncertain. Trimming stripped 2 bases from V and 5 bases from J, with 12 bases between. CDR1 ENHRY and CDR2 SYGVKD come from the germline V gene. CDR3 length: 14 amino acids.

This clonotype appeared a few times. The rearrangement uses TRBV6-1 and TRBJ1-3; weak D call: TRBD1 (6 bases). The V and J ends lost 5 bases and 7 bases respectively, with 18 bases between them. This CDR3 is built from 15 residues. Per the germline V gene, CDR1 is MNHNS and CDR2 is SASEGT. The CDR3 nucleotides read TGTGCCAGCAGTTACCGGCCAGGGGATTTGAACACCATATATTTT. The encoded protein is CASSYRPGDLNTIYF.

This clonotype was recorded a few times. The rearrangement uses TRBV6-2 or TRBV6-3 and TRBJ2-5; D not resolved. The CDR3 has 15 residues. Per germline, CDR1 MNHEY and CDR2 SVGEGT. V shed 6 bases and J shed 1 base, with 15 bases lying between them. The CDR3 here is CASSQLGRSQETQYF. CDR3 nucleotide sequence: TGTGCCAGCAGCCAGCTTGGTAGGAGCCAAGAGACCCAGTACTTC.

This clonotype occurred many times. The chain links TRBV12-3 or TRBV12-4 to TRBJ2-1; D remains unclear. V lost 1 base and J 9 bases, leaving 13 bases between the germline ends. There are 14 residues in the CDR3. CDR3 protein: CASSLGVGGSEQFF. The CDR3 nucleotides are TGTGCCAGCAGTTTAGGTGTAGGCGGTAGTGAGCAGTTCTTC.

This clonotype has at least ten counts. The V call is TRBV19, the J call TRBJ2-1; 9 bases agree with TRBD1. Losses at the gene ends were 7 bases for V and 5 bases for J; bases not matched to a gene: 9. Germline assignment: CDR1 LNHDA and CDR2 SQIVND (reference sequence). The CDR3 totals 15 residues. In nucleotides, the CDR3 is TGTGCCAGTACCATACAGGGGGCCCGGCACAATGAGCAGTTCTTC. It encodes CASTIQGARHNEQFF.

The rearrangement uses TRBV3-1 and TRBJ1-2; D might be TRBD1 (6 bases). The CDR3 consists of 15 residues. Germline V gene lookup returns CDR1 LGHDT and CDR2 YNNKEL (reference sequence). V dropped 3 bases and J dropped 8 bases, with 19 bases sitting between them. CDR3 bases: TGTGCCAGCAGCCACCCGGACAGTCAGACAAACGGCTACACCTTC. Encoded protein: CASSHPDSQTNGYTF.